This T cell receptor (beta chain) is from a study of glioma-infiltrating T cells after dendritic cell vaccination. The CDR3 length is 19 residues. Losses at the gene ends were 1 base for V and 2 bases for J; bases not matched to a gene: 18. CDR1 and CDR2 from the germline V gene are GTSNPN and SVGIG (reference sequence). This clone has just one count. Sequencing used immunoSEQ multiplex PCR; TCRdb keeps in-frame clones, though not all of them. The top ten hold 6% of the sample, which has approximately 100,000 clones, around 80% seen once. The clonotype originates from a human donor with glioblastoma. The chain carries TRBV30 and TRBJ2-5, with 8 positions matching TRBD1. The source was blood, collected before dendritic cell vaccination. This CDR3 is CAWSAAGGGAGLFQETQYF. CDR3 nucleotides: TGTGCCTGGAGTGCGGCAGGGGGCGGCGCAGGCTTATTTCAAGAGACCCAGTACTTC.